This record concerns one T cell receptor (beta chain) sequence. The repertoire was sequenced with immunoSEQ multiplex PCR; TCRdb's copy has only in-frame clones and lacks some. This table holds 60,000 to 85,000 clones, 90% to 95% found once. This specimen comes from a study of technical replicates of blood from several donors. CDR3 length: 15 amino acids. The V end lost 2 bases, the J end lost 3 bases, and 14 bases lay between the germline ends. The V gene's germline CDR1 is MNHEY and CDR2 SMNVEV (reference sequence). The receptor was derived from a human donor in good health. Sequenced input: T cells isolated from PBMCs. The chain has TRBV27 and TRBJ2-7; no firm D call. CDR3 sequence: CASSLKAEEVYEQYF. The CDR3 DNA follows: TGTGCCAGCAGTTTAAAGGCGGAAGAAGTCTACGAGCAGTACTTC.